Shown below are 21 T cell receptor beta chains from a single sample sequenced in a study of response to subunit inactivated influenza vaccine. MiXCR, run by TCRdb on the RT-PCR reads, gives a single entry per CDR3 protein. The sample has 550,000 to 800,000 distinct CDR3 sequences; approximately 15% are singletons. The sequencing used PBMCs from blood, collected around two weeks before vaccination. The receptors were sampled from a man between 45 and 60 years old who received an inactivated influenza vaccine.

This clonotype showed up just a few times. The gene calls are TRBV12-3 or TRBV12-4 and TRBJ2-7; TRBD2 aligns across 8 bases. The CDR3 sequence is 15 residues long. V lost 6 bases, J lost 5 bases, and 12 bases stayed unmatched. In DNA, the CDR3 is TGTGCCAGCAGATTGACAACTAGCGGACGCCACGAGCAGTACTTC. Protein sequence: CASRLTTSGRHEQYF.

This clonotype occurred a few times. The chain uses TRBV5-1 and TRBJ2-6; perhaps TRBD1 as D (6 bases). The CDR3 totals 19 residues. CDR1 is SGHRS, CDR2 YFSETQ, per germline. Trimming took 3 bases from V and 4 from J, leaving 23 bases between them. The DNA of the CDR3 is TGCGCCAGCAGCTGGACACCTTTGGGGCAGGGGATAGGGGCCAACGTCCTGACTTTC. Its translation is CASSWTPLGQGIGANVLTF.

This clonotype was observed a few times. The rearrangement links TRBV6-4 to TRBJ2-3; 7 bases are shared with TRBD1. V shed 11 bases and J 3 bases; nucleotides not matched to a gene: 11. Germline CDR1 reads MRHNA; CDR2 reads SNTAGT. The CDR3 loop spans 14 amino acids. In DNA, the CDR3 is TGTGCCCGACCTACGACAGGGCGAACAGATACGCAGTATTTT. Its translation: CARPTTGRTDTQYF.

This clonotype was seen ten or more times. The V gene is TRBV5-1, the J gene TRBJ2-1, with 7 bases fitting TRBD1. The CDR3 is 13 residues long. V dropped 9 bases and J dropped 3; count of bases not matched to a gene: 6. CDR1 and CDR2 from the germline V gene are SGHRS and YFSETQ. Written as DNA, the CDR3 is TGCGCCACCAAGGGACAGAACTACAATGAGCAGTTCTTC. Amino acids: CATKGQNYNEQFF.

This clonotype was recorded a few times. The gene calls are TRBV11-3 and TRBJ2-1; 9 positions agree with TRBD2. Germline values: CDR1 SGHNT, CDR2 YENEEA. The CDR3 is made up of 15 amino acids. J lost 2 bases, V lost 5 bases, and 4 bases had no gene match. DNA for the CDR3: TGTGCCAGCAGCCATAGCGGGAGTCCCTACAATGAGCAGTTCTTC. It yields the protein CASSHSGSPYNEQFF.

The chain carries TRBV6-1 and TRBJ1-5; 8 nucleotides align to TRBD1. The trim removed 5 bases at V and 7 bases at J, leaving 10 bases unmatched. CDR1 MNHNS and CDR2 SASEGT come from the germline V gene. There are 15 residues in the CDR3. CDR3 region: CASSLGAGGLQPQHF. As DNA, the CDR3 is TGTGCCAGCAGTCTTGGGGCAGGGGGCTTACAGCCCCAGCATTTT.

CDR3: CASSKLWGAGGGNEQFF. The CDR3 coding sequence is TGTGCCAGCAGCAAACTCTGGGGCGCGGGGGGAGGCAATGAGCAGTTCTTC. The chain is built from TRBV11-2 and TRBJ2-1, with 8 bases fitting TRBD2. V lost 5 bases to trimming and J lost 6 bases; unmatched junction nucleotides: 15. In germline, CDR1 is SGHAT, CDR2 FQNNGV. The CDR3 covers 17 residues.

Ten or more counts support this clonotype. This rearrangement joins TRBV25-1 to TRBJ2-6; weak D call: TRBD1 (5 bases). From germline, CDR1 is MGHDK and CDR2 SYGVNS. CDR3 length: 15 residues. V was shortened by 2 bases and J by 1 base, with 6 bases between the two germline ends. CDR3 in amino acids: CASSEAGSGANVLTF. The CDR3 DNA follows: TGTGCCAGCAGTGAAGCAGGGTCTGGGGCCAACGTCCTGACTTTC.

The rearrangement joins TRBV4-3 to TRBJ1-2; D may be TRBD1 (6 bases). V was cut by 4 bases and J by 4 bases, with 16 bases left in between. CDR3 length: 15 residues. Germline V CDR1 and CDR2: LGHNA, YSLEER. CDR3 amino acids: CASSLSRTATYGYTF. Written as DNA, the CDR3 is TGCGCCAGCAGCCTCAGCAGGACAGCGACCTATGGCTACACCTTC.

V usage is TRBV20-1 and J usage is TRBJ2-1; D tentatively fits TRBD1 or TRBD2 (5 bases each). Deletions cut 0 bases from V and 10 bases from J, with 22 bases between. The CDR3 runs to 16 residues. Germline-derived CDR1 and CDR2 are DFQATT and SNEGSKA (reference sequence). The CDR3 DNA reads as TGCAGTGCTAGAGATAGCTCTTCGGGGCGGCCTCGAGAGCAGTTCTTC. Translation gives CSARDSSSGRPREQFF.

The chain carries TRBV7-9 and TRBJ2-7; D possibly corresponds to TRBD2 (5 bases). The ends were cut back, 3 bases at V and 6 bases at J, with 18 bases in the middle. This CDR3 has 15 amino acids. The germline CDR1 and CDR2 sequences are SEHNR and FQNEAQ (reference sequence). The CDR3 DNA sequence: TGTGCCAGCAGCTTCCAGCGGTTAGGGAGCGCCGAGCAGTACTTC. Encoded protein: CASSFQRLGSAEQYF.

The sample holds many counts of this clonotype. The V gene is TRBV5-1, the J gene TRBJ2-5, with a possible D match to TRBD1 (6 bases). Germline CDR1 is SGHRS and CDR2 is YFSETQ. Trimming left V 0 bases short and J 3 bases short, with 9 bases between. CDR3 length: 14 amino acids. In nucleotides, the CDR3 is TGCGCCAGCAGCTTGGCGGCAGGGGAAGAGACCCAGTACTTC. Protein: CASSLAAGEETQYF.

At least ten counts were recorded for this clonotype. The rearrangement uses TRBV5-1 and TRBJ2-7, with 7 bases identical to TRBD1. Germline-derived CDR1 and CDR2 are SGHRS and YFSETQ. With V trimmed by 3 bases and J by 5 bases, 5 bases remained unmatched. The CDR3 runs 13 residues. The CDR3 sequence: CASSYDRADEQYF. CDR3 in DNA: TGCGCCAGCAGCTACGACAGGGCGGACGAGCAGTACTTC.

The J gene is TRBJ1-5, the V gene TRBV12-3 or TRBV12-4; D is undetermined. V lost 2 bases and J 1 base, leaving 15 bases between the germline ends. This CDR3 spans 17 amino acids. CDR3 coding DNA: TGTGCCAGCAGTTTACTCTCGGCAGGATTGAGCAATCAGCCCCAGCATTTT. Amino acids: CASSLLSAGLSNQPQHF.

This clonotype was counted a few times. The chain has TRBV7-8 and TRBJ2-7; D is perhaps TRBD1 (5 bases). V lost 3 bases to trimming and J lost 3 bases, with 12 bases between them. Germline V lookup: CDR1 SGHVS, CDR2 FQNEAQ. This CDR3 region has 14 residues. As DNA, the CDR3 is TGTGCCAGCAGCTTCCTAGGGGTGAACTACGAGCAGTACTTC. Encoded protein: CASSFLGVNYEQYF.

This clonotype occurred many times. The gene calls are TRBV24-1 and TRBJ2-1; 8 bases agree with TRBD2. The germline V gene encodes CDR1 KGHDR and CDR2 SFDVKD. This CDR3 comprises 18 residues. Unmatched junction bases numbered 13, after V lost 4 bases and J lost 3 bases. CDR3 protein: CATSERGAGGANYNEQFF. The DNA for the CDR3 is TGTGCCACCAGTGAGAGAGGGGCCGGGGGGGCTAACTACAATGAGCAGTTCTTC.

J is TRBJ1-2 and V is TRBV5-1, with 7 nucleotides matching TRBD1. This CDR3 has 14 residues. CDR1 is SGHRS and CDR2 is YFSETQ in the germline V gene. Trimming at V came to 0 bases and at J to 6 bases, leaving 5 bases not matched to a gene. The CDR3 here is CASSLAGTADGYTF. The CDR3 DNA reads TGCGCCAGCAGCTTGGCCGGGACAGCAGATGGCTACACCTTC.

The chain is built from TRBV7-9 and TRBJ2-7, with D unclear. The germline CDR1 and CDR2 sequences are SEHNR and FQNEAQ (reference sequence). CDR3 length: 12 amino acids. V lost 5 bases to trimming and J lost 5 bases, with 10 bases between them. The CDR3: CASSPRTDEQYF. The CDR3 DNA is TGTGCCAGCAGCCCCAGGACGGACGAGCAGTACTTC.

The chain joins TRBV29-1 to TRBJ2-1; 12 bases align to TRBD2. After removal of 4 bases from V and 12 bases from J, the junction contained 7 bases not matched to a gene. CDR1 and CDR2 (germline): SQVTM, ANQGSEA. The CDR3 runs 13 residues. CDR3 DNA: TGCAGCGTTGCCCTAGCGGGAGGGCTATTGCAGTTCTTC. Protein: CSVALAGGLLQFF.

The chain couples TRBV6-1 to TRBJ1-1; D is unclear. Germline V lookup: CDR1 MNHNS, CDR2 SASEGT. V was cut by 0 bases and J by 2 bases, with 13 bases left in between. The CDR3 spans 16 residues. In nucleotides, the CDR3 is TGTGCCAGCAGTGAAGCCTGGGCAGACACCAACACTGAAGCTTTCTTT. Protein product: CASSEAWADTNTEAFF.

This clonotype was observed a handful of times. The chain joins TRBV2 to TRBJ2-5; the D gene is possibly TRBD2 (5 bases). The CDR3 is 12 amino acids. Germline V lookup: CDR1 SNHLY, CDR2 FYNNEI. V lost 10 bases and J lost 2, with 11 bases in between. The CDR3 here is CAILDSQETQYF. The CDR3 DNA follows: TGTGCCATCCTGGACTCACAAGAGACCCAGTACTTC.